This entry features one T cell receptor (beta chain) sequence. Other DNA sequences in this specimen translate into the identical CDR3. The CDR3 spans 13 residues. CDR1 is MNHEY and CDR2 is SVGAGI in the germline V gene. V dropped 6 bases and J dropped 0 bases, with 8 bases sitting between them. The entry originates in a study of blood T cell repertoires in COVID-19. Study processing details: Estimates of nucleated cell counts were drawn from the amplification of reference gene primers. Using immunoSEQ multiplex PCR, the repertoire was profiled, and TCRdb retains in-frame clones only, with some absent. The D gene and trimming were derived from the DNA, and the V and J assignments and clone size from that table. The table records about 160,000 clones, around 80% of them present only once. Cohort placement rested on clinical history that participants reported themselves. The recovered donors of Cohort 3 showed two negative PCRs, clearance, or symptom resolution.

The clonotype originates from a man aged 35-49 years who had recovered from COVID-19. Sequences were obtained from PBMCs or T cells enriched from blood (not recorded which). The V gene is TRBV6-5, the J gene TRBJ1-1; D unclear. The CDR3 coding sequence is TGTGCCAGCAGGGGAGGAATGAACACTGAAGCTTTCTTT. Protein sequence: CASRGGMNTEAFF.